This entry features one TCR beta chain sequence. These data come from a study of blood T cell repertoires in COVID-19. Study context: Both acute and convalescent COVID-19 samples were obtained from the United States, Italy and Spain. PBMCs, B-cell-depleted T cells, or T cells were the source of the cDNA or gDNA that made up the material.

Per the study methods: Reference gene primer amplification gave nucleated cell count estimates. Data came from immunoSEQ multiplex PCR; TCRdb stores just in-frame clones and leaves some out. The V and J calls and clone size are taken from that table; D and trimming were inferred from the DNA. The table lists under 350,000 clones, approximately 83% of them singletons, with around 10% in the top ten. V was clipped by 1 base and J by 7 bases, with 10 bases between them. Germline V gives CDR1 LGHDT, CDR2 YNNKEL (reference sequence). The CDR3 contains 13 residues. This TCR derives from a woman between 65 and 79 years old with acute or convalescent COVID-19. The sample was peripheral blood. This chain joins TRBV3-1 (or the pseudogene TRBV3-2) and TRBJ2-5; maybe TRBD2 (6 bases). DNA of the CDR3: TGTGCCAGCAGCCAAGTGACTAGTGGGACCCAGTACTTC. It specifies CASSQVTSGTQYF.